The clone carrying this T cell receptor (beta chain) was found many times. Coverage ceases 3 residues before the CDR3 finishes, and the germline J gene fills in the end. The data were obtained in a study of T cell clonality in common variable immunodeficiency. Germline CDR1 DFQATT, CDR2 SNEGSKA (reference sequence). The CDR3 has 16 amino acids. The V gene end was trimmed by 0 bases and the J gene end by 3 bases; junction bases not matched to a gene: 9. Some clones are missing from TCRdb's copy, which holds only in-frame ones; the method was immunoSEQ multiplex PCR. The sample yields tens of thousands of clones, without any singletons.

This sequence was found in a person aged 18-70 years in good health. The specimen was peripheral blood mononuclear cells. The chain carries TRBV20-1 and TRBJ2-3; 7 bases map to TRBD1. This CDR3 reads CSARDIRIQGTDTQYF. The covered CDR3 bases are TGCAGTGCTAGAGATATCAGGATACAGGGGACAGATACG.